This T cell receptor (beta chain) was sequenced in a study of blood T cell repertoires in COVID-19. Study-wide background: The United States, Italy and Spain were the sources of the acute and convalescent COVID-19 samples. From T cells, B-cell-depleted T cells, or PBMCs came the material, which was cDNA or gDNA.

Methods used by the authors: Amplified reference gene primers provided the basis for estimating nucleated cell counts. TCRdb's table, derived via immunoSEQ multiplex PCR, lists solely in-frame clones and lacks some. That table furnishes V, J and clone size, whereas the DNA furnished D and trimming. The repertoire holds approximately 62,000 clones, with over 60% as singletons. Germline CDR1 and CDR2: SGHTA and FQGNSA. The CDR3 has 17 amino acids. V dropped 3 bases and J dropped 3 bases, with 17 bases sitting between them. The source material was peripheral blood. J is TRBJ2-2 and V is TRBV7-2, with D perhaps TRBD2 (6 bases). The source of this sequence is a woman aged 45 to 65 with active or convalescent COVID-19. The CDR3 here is CASSFPLAQGDTGELFF. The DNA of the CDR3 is TGTGCCAGCAGCTTCCCCCTAGCGCAGGGAGACACCGGGGAGCTGTTTTTT.